This T cell receptor beta chain appears in the sequencing data of a study of blood T cell repertoires in COVID-19. On the study more broadly: Researchers got acute and convalescent COVID-19 samples from the United States, Italy and Spain. PBMCs, B-cell-depleted T cells, or T cells were the source of the cDNA or gDNA that made up the material.

Followed over time, Seattle patients had been enrolled while infection was active. Original analysis: Reference gene primer amplification in the assay estimated nucleated cell counts. Libraries were prepared by immunoSEQ multiplex PCR; TCRdb keeps only in-frame clonotypes and omits some of them. The DNA was the basis for D and trimming; V, J and clone size are from that table. In the table there are 350,000 or so clones, approximately 89% of which are singletons. V was clipped by 6 bases and J by 6 bases, with 14 bases between them. The CDR3 loop spans 14 amino acids. The germline V gene has CDR1 SEHNR and CDR2 FQNEAQ (reference sequence).

The specimen sequenced was peripheral blood. This chain uses TRBV7-9 with TRBJ2-2; D is possibly TRBD1 (5 bases). The TCR originated in a woman aged 60-75 years with COVID-19, enrolled during active disease. This chain's CDR3 is CASRQAGSAGELFF. DNA for the CDR3: TGTGCCAGCAGACAAGCAGGGTCGGCCGGGGAGCTGTTTTTT.